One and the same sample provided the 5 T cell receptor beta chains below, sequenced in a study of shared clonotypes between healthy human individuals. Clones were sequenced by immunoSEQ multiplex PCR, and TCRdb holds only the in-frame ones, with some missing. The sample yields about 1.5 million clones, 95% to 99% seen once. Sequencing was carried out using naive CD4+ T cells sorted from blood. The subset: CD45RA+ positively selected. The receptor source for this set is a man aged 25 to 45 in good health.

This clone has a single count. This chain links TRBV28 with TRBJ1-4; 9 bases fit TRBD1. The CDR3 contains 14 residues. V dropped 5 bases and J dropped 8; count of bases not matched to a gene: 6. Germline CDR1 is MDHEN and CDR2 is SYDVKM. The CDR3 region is CASSPDRGREKLFF. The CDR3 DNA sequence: TGTGCCAGCAGTCCGGACAGGGGCAGAGAAAAACTGTTTTTT.

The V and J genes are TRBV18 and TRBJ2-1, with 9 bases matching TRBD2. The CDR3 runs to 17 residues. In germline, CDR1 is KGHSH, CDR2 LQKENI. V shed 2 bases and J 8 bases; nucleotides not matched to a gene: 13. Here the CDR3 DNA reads TGTGCCAGCTCACCATTACTAGCGGGTGGATTAGGCCATGAGCAGTTCTTC. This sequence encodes CASSPLLAGGLGHEQFF.

This CDR3 reads CASSYSVVVQETQYF. Written as DNA, the CDR3 is TGTGCCAGCAGTTACTCCGTAGTCGTTCAGGAGACCCAGTACTTC. The chain couples TRBV6-6 to TRBJ2-5, with D hard to call. Trimming cost V 0 bases and J 5 bases, with 13 bases left between them. This CDR3 has 15 amino acids. Germline V gives CDR1 MNHNY, CDR2 SVGAGI (reference sequence).

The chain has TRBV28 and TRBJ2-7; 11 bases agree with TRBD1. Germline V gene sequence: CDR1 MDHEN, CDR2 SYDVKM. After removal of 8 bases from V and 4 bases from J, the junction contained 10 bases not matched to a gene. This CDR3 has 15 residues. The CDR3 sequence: CASEESGTGGYEQYF. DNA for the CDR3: TGTGCCAGCGAAGAATCCGGGACAGGGGGTTACGAGCAGTACTTC.

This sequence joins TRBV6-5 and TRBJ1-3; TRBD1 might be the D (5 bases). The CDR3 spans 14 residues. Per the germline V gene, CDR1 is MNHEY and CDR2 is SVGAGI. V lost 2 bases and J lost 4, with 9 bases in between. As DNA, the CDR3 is TGTGCCAGCAGTTACCTGGGGACCGGAAACACCATATATTTT. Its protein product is CASSYLGTGNTIYF.